The rows below give T cell receptor beta chains drawn from one sample of a study of T cells in Graves' hyperthyroidism and ophthalmopathy. One entry per CDR3 protein results from TCRdb running MiXCR on the multiplex PCR reads. The data show roughly 500,000 distinct CDR3 sequences, with about 46% seen just once and about two fifths held by the top ten. The material sequenced was peripheral blood or thyroid tissue (not recorded which). All receptors derive from an adult woman with Graves' disease, either hyperthyroidism or ophthalmopathy (not recorded which). CDR3s include the opening cysteine and the closing phenylalanine or tryptophan. Each record gives: V gene, clone size, J gene, D gene, CDR3 protein, CDR3 DNA. The D gene is left open where the match is weak. A row's size may be missing; if present it is once, few, many or a size class.

v_call: TRBV7-9; clone_size: .; j_call: TRBJ2-7; d_call: TRBD2; cdr3_aa: CASVPSGSYEQYF; cdr3_nt: TGTGCCAGCGTTCCTAGCGGGAGTTACGAGCAGTACTTC
v_call: TRBV2; clone_size: many; j_call: TRBJ2-7; d_call: TRBD1; cdr3_aa: CASSGQTGADEQYF; cdr3_nt: TGTGCCAGCAGTGGGCAGACAGGGGCCGACGAGCAGTACTTC
v_call: TRBV4-2; clone_size: few; j_call: TRBJ1-4; d_call: .; cdr3_aa: CASSQDQGGWLGKLFF; cdr3_nt: TGTGCCAGCAGCCAAGATCAAGGGGGTTGGTTGGGAAAACTGTTTTTT
v_call: TRBV5-1; clone_size: once; j_call: TRBJ2-5; d_call: TRBD1; cdr3_aa: CASSDGTGSRPQYF; cdr3_nt: TGCGCCAGCAGCGACGGGACAGGGAGCAGGCCCCAGTACTTC
v_call: TRBV20-1; clone_size: .; j_call: TRBJ1-2; d_call: TRBD1; cdr3_aa: CSAGTEYGYTF; cdr3_nt: TGCAGTGCAGGGACAGAGTATGGCTACACCTTC
v_call: TRBV11-2; clone_size: many; j_call: TRBJ1-2; d_call: TRBD1; cdr3_aa: CASRAQGASGYTF; cdr3_nt: TGTGCCAGCAGAGCCCAGGGGGCAAGTGGCTACACCTTC
v_call: TRBV2; clone_size: .; j_call: TRBJ2-7; d_call: TRBD1; cdr3_aa: CTILDRGGEQYF; cdr3_nt: TGTACCATCCTGGACAGGGGCGGAGAGCAGTACTTC
v_call: TRBV7-9; clone_size: .; j_call: TRBJ2-7; d_call: TRBD2; cdr3_aa: CASRLREGPTYEQYF; cdr3_nt: TGTGCCAGCAGACTACGGGAGGGGCCAACCTACGAGCAGTACTTC
v_call: TRBV7-9; clone_size: .; j_call: TRBJ2-2; d_call: .; cdr3_aa: CASSLVSLARNTGELFF; cdr3_nt: TGTGCCAGCAGCTTAGTCTCCTTAGCGCGTAACACCGGGGAGCTGTTTTTT
v_call: TRBV2; clone_size: many; j_call: TRBJ2-7; d_call: .; cdr3_aa: CASKGGLTGEQYF; cdr3_nt: TGTGCCAGCAAGGGGGGACTTACGGGCGAGCAGTACTTC
v_call: TRBV2; clone_size: .; j_call: TRBJ1-1; d_call: .; cdr3_aa: CASSESQGWRTEAFF; cdr3_nt: TGCGCCAGCAGTGAGTCTCAAGGCTGGAGGACTGAAGCTTTCTTT
v_call: TRBV7-8; clone_size: .; j_call: TRBJ2-1; d_call: .; cdr3_aa: CASSSFNEQFF; cdr3_nt: TGTGCCAGCAGCTCTTTTAATGAGCAGTTCTTC
v_call: TRBV2; clone_size: .; j_call: TRBJ2-7; d_call: TRBD2; cdr3_aa: CASIPMEGLAGPYEQYF; cdr3_nt: TGTGCCAGCATCCCCATGGAGGGACTAGCTGGGCCCTACGAGCAGTACTTC
v_call: TRBV20-1; clone_size: many; j_call: TRBJ2-5; d_call: TRBD2; cdr3_aa: CSAPGGETQYF; cdr3_nt: TGCAGTGCTCCGGGGGGAGAGACCCAGTACTTC
v_call: TRBV20-1; clone_size: .; j_call: TRBJ1-1; d_call: .; cdr3_aa: CSAREGDAFF; cdr3_nt: TGCAGTGCTAGAGAGGGAGACGCTTTCTTT
v_call: TRBV5-1; clone_size: .; j_call: TRBJ1-3; d_call: .; cdr3_aa: CASSEEGSGNTIYF; cdr3_nt: TGTGCCAGCAGTGAGGAGGGCTCTGGAAACACCATATATTTT
v_call: TRBV5-4; clone_size: few; j_call: TRBJ1-5; d_call: .; cdr3_aa: CASSHRDDAYSNQPQHF; cdr3_nt: TGTGCCAGCAGCCACCGGGACGACGCCTATAGCAATCAGCCCCAGCATTTT
v_call: TRBV15; clone_size: .; j_call: TRBJ2-7; d_call: .; cdr3_aa: CATSNPRGTLDEQYF; cdr3_nt: TGTGCCACCAGCAATCCAAGGGGCACTCTGGACGAGCAGTACTTC